The rows below give T cell receptor beta chains drawn from one sample of a study of T cells after yellow fever vaccination. From the 5' RACE reads, TCRdb called clonotypes with MiXCR, one entry per CDR3 protein. The table records around 140,000 distinct CDR3 sequences, about 7.7% of them present only once. The source was CD4+ T cells sorted from PBMCs, collected 5 days after the yellow fever booster vaccination. The receptors derive from a young man who received the YFV17D yellow fever vaccine. CDR3s include the opening cysteine and the closing phenylalanine or tryptophan. The D gene is left open where the match is weak. A clone size is listed for some rows: how often the clone was seen (once, few, many), or a class if it is expanded.

j_gene: TRBJ2-5
abundance: many
v_gene: TRBV7-2
d_gene: .
CDR3aa: CASSLTGTSQETQYF
CDR3nt: TGTGCCAGCAGCCTGACCGGGACTTCGCAAGAGACCCAGTACTTC

j_gene: TRBJ2-5
abundance: many
v_gene: TRBV5-6
d_gene: .
CDR3aa: CASSLDRRQETQYF
CDR3nt: TGTGCCAGCAGCTTGGACCGACGGCAAGAGACCCAGTACTTC

j_gene: TRBJ2-2
abundance: .
v_gene: TRBV20-1
d_gene: TRBD2
CDR3aa: CCASGAGLARTGELFF
CDR3nt: TGCTGTGCTAGTGGTGCGGGACTAGCGAGGACCGGGGAGCTGTTTTTT

j_gene: TRBJ2-7
abundance: .
v_gene: TRBV29-1
d_gene: TRBD2
CDR3aa: CSVKTGTSLEQYF
CDR3nt: TGCAGCGTTAAAACCGGGACTAGCCTCGAGCAGTACTTC

j_gene: TRBJ2-2
abundance: many
v_gene: TRBV28
d_gene: TRBD2
CDR3aa: CASSDFSSGNTGELFF
CDR3nt: TGTGCCAGCTCTGATTTCTCTAGCGGGAATACCGGGGAGCTGTTTTTT

j_gene: TRBJ2-3
abundance: many
v_gene: TRBV7-9
d_gene: TRBD1
CDR3aa: CASGQGTDTQYF
CDR3nt: TGTGCCAGCGGACAGGGCACAGATACGCAGTATTTT

j_gene: TRBJ2-5
abundance: many
v_gene: TRBV7-2
d_gene: TRBD1
CDR3aa: CASTLGDRTQETQYF
CDR3nt: TGTGCCAGCACCCTCGGGGACAGAACACAAGAGACCCAGTACTTC

j_gene: TRBJ2-3
abundance: once
v_gene: TRBV20-1
d_gene: .
CDR3aa: CSPDRHRRADTQYF
CDR3nt: TGCAGCCCAGACCGGCATCGAAGGGCAGATACGCAGTATTTT

j_gene: TRBJ2-2
abundance: .
v_gene: TRBV7-6
d_gene: .
CDR3aa: CASSLTTGANTGELFF
CDR3nt: TGTGCCAGCAGTTTAACGACCGGGGCGAACACCGGGGAGCTGTTTTTT

j_gene: TRBJ2-1
abundance: many
v_gene: TRBV6-2/TRBV6-3
d_gene: TRBD1
CDR3aa: CASSDRTGSSYNEQFF
CDR3nt: TGTGCCAGCAGTGATAGGACAGGGAGCTCCTACAATGAGCAGTTCTTC

j_gene: TRBJ2-2
abundance: many
v_gene: TRBV18
d_gene: TRBD2
CDR3aa: CASSPPSGRNTGELFF
CDR3nt: TGTGCCAGCTCACCACCCAGCGGGAGGAACACCGGGGAGCTGTTTTTT

j_gene: TRBJ2-3
abundance: many
v_gene: TRBV6-1
d_gene: TRBD1
CDR3aa: CASKSTGTDAPDTQYF
CDR3nt: TGTGCCAGCAAAAGCACCGGGACAGACGCCCCAGATACGCAGTATTTT

j_gene: TRBJ2-5
abundance: many
v_gene: TRBV14
d_gene: TRBD1
CDR3aa: CASSQDSRVDRWSQYF
CDR3nt: TGTGCCAGCAGCCAAGATAGTCGGGTGGACAGGTGGTCCCAGTACTTC

j_gene: TRBJ2-5
abundance: many
v_gene: TRBV20-1
d_gene: TRBD2
CDR3aa: CSAKPTSGLRETQYF
CDR3nt: TGCAGTGCTAAACCGACTAGCGGGCTCAGGGAGACCCAGTACTTC

j_gene: TRBJ2-4
abundance: few
v_gene: TRBV5-5
d_gene: .
CDR3aa: CASSSESGSGNIQYF
CDR3nt: TGTGCCAGCAGTTCGGAATCAGGTAGCGGAAACATTCAGTACTTC

j_gene: TRBJ1-2
abundance: many
v_gene: TRBV25-1
d_gene: .
CDR3aa: CASSELGFYGYTF
CDR3nt: TGTGCCAGCAGTGAACTGGGGTTCTATGGCTACACCTTC

j_gene: TRBJ2-5
abundance: few
v_gene: TRBV4-3
d_gene: TRBD2
CDR3aa: CASSQDRGLASMYQETQYF
CDR3nt: TGCGCCAGCAGCCAAGATAGAGGACTAGCTTCCATGTACCAAGAGACCCAGTACTTC

j_gene: TRBJ2-5
abundance: many
v_gene: TRBV29-1
d_gene: TRBD2
CDR3aa: CSVEGGGRSEETQYF
CDR3nt: TGCAGCGTTGAAGGGGGAGGGAGATCCGAAGAGACCCAGTACTTC

j_gene: TRBJ2-3
abundance: many
v_gene: TRBV28
d_gene: TRBD2
CDR3aa: CASSTGLAGGPSTDTQYF
CDR3nt: TGTGCCAGCAGTACGGGACTAGCGGGAGGGCCGAGCACAGATACGCAGTATTTT

j_gene: TRBJ2-5
abundance: many
v_gene: TRBV7-2
d_gene: .
CDR3aa: CASSLEGAGARTYF
CDR3nt: TGTGCCAGCAGCTTAGAGGGGGCGGGGGCCAGGACGTACTTC

j_gene: TRBJ2-2
abundance: many
v_gene: TRBV7-2
d_gene: .
CDR3aa: CASSLDRGELFF
CDR3nt: TGTGCCAGCAGCTTAGACAGGGGGGAGCTGTTTTTT

j_gene: TRBJ2-3
abundance: many
v_gene: TRBV10-1
d_gene: TRBD2
CDR3aa: CASSTRRTSGDTSTDTQYF
CDR3nt: TGCGCCAGCAGTACACGACGGACTAGCGGAGACACTAGCACAGATACGCAGTATTTT

j_gene: TRBJ2-1
abundance: many
v_gene: TRBV20-1
d_gene: .
CDR3aa: CSVREWNNEQFF
CDR3nt: TGCAGTGTCAGGGAGTGGAACAATGAGCAGTTCTTC

j_gene: TRBJ2-7
abundance: many
v_gene: TRBV2
d_gene: .
CDR3aa: CASSEDNASSYEQYF
CDR3nt: TGTGCCAGCAGTGAAGATAACGCCAGCTCCTACGAGCAGTACTTC

j_gene: TRBJ2-7
abundance: many
v_gene: TRBV29-1
d_gene: .
CDR3aa: CSVEKDTGYEQYF
CDR3nt: TGCAGCGTTGAGAAGGACACGGGCTACGAGCAGTACTTC

j_gene: TRBJ2-3
abundance: many
v_gene: TRBV7-2
d_gene: .
CDR3aa: CASSLAGGSDTQYF
CDR3nt: TGTGCCAGCAGCTTAGCGGGAGGCTCAGATACGCAGTATTTT

j_gene: TRBJ2-5
abundance: few
v_gene: TRBV20-1
d_gene: TRBD1
CDR3aa: CSAPVGQGAPQYF
CDR3nt: TGCAGTGCTCCCGTTGGACAGGGAGCCCCCCAGTACTTC

j_gene: TRBJ2-2
abundance: many
v_gene: TRBV6-1
d_gene: .
CDR3aa: CASSRIASGTGELFF
CDR3nt: TGTGCCAGCAGTCGGATCGCGAGCGGCACCGGGGAGCTGTTTTTT

j_gene: TRBJ2-2
abundance: many
v_gene: TRBV6-2/TRBV6-3
d_gene: .
CDR3aa: CASSYVRDTGELFF
CDR3nt: TGTGCCAGCAGTTATGTCAGGGACACCGGGGAGCTGTTTTTT

j_gene: TRBJ2-7
abundance: few
v_gene: TRBV11-2
d_gene: .
CDR3aa: CASSLGPQRHYEQYF
CDR3nt: TGTGCCAGCAGCTTAGGACCGCAACGCCACTACGAGCAGTACTTC

j_gene: TRBJ2-3
abundance: many
v_gene: TRBV5-6
d_gene: TRBD1
CDR3aa: CASSSRDRNTDTQYF
CDR3nt: TGTGCCAGCAGCTCGCGGGACAGGAACACAGATACGCAGTATTTT

j_gene: TRBJ2-1
abundance: many
v_gene: TRBV7-6
d_gene: .
CDR3aa: CASSFVAGSYNEQFF
CDR3nt: TGTGCCAGCAGCTTCGTAGCCGGCTCCTACAATGAGCAGTTCTTC

j_gene: TRBJ1-5
abundance: .
v_gene: TRBV6-5
d_gene: .
CDR3aa: CASSFAGGQPQHF
CDR3nt: TGTGCCAGCAGTTTTGCCGGGGGTCAGCCCCAGCATTTT

j_gene: TRBJ1-2
abundance: many
v_gene: TRBV10-3
d_gene: TRBD1
CDR3aa: CAISERRDSHYGYTF
CDR3nt: TGTGCCATCAGTGAGAGACGGGACAGCCACTATGGCTACACCTTC

j_gene: TRBJ2-2
abundance: many
v_gene: TRBV5-5
d_gene: TRBD2
CDR3aa: CASSLPAGTTGELFF
CDR3nt: TGTGCCAGCAGCCTCCCAGCGGGAACTACCGGGGAGCTGTTTTTT

j_gene: TRBJ1-3
abundance: few
v_gene: TRBV5-6
d_gene: .
CDR3aa: CASSRGVASGNTIYF
CDR3nt: TGTGCCAGCAGCCGCGGGGTGGCCTCTGGAAACACCATATATTTT

j_gene: TRBJ1-1
abundance: many
v_gene: TRBV18
d_gene: .
CDR3aa: CASSPTVNTEAFF
CDR3nt: TGTGCCAGCTCACCTACAGTGAACACTGAAGCTTTCTTT

j_gene: TRBJ2-7
abundance: many
v_gene: TRBV7-9
d_gene: .
CDR3aa: CATDPGKALGEQYF
CDR3nt: TGTGCCACCGACCCCGGGAAGGCCCTGGGGGAGCAGTACTTC

j_gene: TRBJ2-1
abundance: many
v_gene: TRBV12-3/TRBV12-4
d_gene: TRBD1
CDR3aa: CASRAGQGYNEQFF
CDR3nt: TGTGCCAGCAGAGCCGGACAGGGGTACAATGAGCAGTTCTTC

j_gene: TRBJ2-3
abundance: many
v_gene: TRBV20-1
d_gene: TRBD2
CDR3aa: CSATASGIDTQYF
CDR3nt: TGCAGTGCCACGGCTAGCGGGATAGATACGCAGTATTTT

j_gene: TRBJ2-2
abundance: many
v_gene: TRBV5-1
d_gene: .
CDR3aa: CASSLPGANTGELFF
CDR3nt: TGCGCCAGCAGCTTGCCCGGCGCGAACACCGGGGAGCTGTTTTTT

j_gene: TRBJ1-6
abundance: many
v_gene: TRBV12-3/TRBV12-4
d_gene: .
CDR3aa: CASTYAKQGQRGLHF
CDR3nt: TGTGCCAGCACCTACGCGAAACAGGGACAACGGGGCCTCCACTTT

j_gene: TRBJ2-1
abundance: many
v_gene: TRBV25-1
d_gene: .
CDR3aa: CASRGLDNEQFF
CDR3nt: TGTGCCAGCAGGGGGCTGGACAATGAGCAGTTCTTC

j_gene: TRBJ2-1
abundance: many
v_gene: TRBV5-6
d_gene: .
CDR3aa: CASSLSLGIMRGNEQFF
CDR3nt: TGTGCCAGCAGCTTGAGTTTAGGGATTATGAGAGGCAATGAGCAGTTCTTC

j_gene: TRBJ2-3
abundance: .
v_gene: TRBV20-1
d_gene: TRBD2
CDR3aa: CSLYKGSGGHTDTQYF
CDR3nt: TGCAGTCTGTATAAGGGCAGCGGGGGGCACACAGATACGCAGTATTTT

j_gene: TRBJ2-5
abundance: many
v_gene: TRBV7-8
d_gene: .
CDR3aa: CASSSGTGVTQYF
CDR3nt: TGTGCCAGCAGCTCCGGGACCGGGGTGACCCAGTACTTC

j_gene: TRBJ2-7
abundance: few
v_gene: TRBV7-9
d_gene: .
CDR3aa: CASSPSDAGYEQYF
CDR3nt: TGTGCCAGCAGCCCAAGTGACGCGGGCTACGAGCAGTACTTC

j_gene: TRBJ2-2
abundance: many
v_gene: TRBV5-5
d_gene: TRBD1
CDR3aa: CASSSAGTGGTGELFF
CDR3nt: TGTGCCAGCAGCTCGGCCGGGACAGGGGGCACCGGGGAGCTGTTTTTT

j_gene: TRBJ2-1
abundance: many
v_gene: TRBV19
d_gene: TRBD2
CDR3aa: CASSPRGRTYNEQFF
CDR3nt: TGTGCCAGTAGCCCCCGCGGGAGGACTTACAATGAGCAGTTCTTC

j_gene: TRBJ2-1
abundance: few
v_gene: TRBV30
d_gene: .
CDR3aa: CAWSSRGDEQFF
CDR3nt: TGTGCCTGGAGCTCTAGGGGGGATGAGCAGTTCTTC

j_gene: TRBJ2-5
abundance: many
v_gene: TRBV19
d_gene: .
CDR3aa: CATRGQQGETQYF
CDR3nt: TGTGCCACCAGGGGTCAGCAGGGTGAGACCCAGTACTTC

j_gene: TRBJ2-1
abundance: many
v_gene: TRBV3-1
d_gene: .
CDR3aa: CASSQTNEQFF
CDR3nt: TGTGCCAGCAGCCAAACTAATGAGCAGTTCTTC

j_gene: TRBJ1-3
abundance: many
v_gene: TRBV29-1
d_gene: .
CDR3aa: CSVLLRGNTIYF
CDR3nt: TGCAGCGTTCTCCTTAGGGGAAACACCATATATTTT

j_gene: TRBJ2-7
abundance: many
v_gene: TRBV19
d_gene: TRBD2
CDR3aa: CASSTIGGTSGAGEQYF
CDR3nt: TGTGCCAGTAGTACGATAGGCGGTACTAGCGGAGCAGGTGAGCAGTACTTC

j_gene: TRBJ1-1
abundance: few
v_gene: TRBV20-1
d_gene: TRBD1
CDR3aa: CCARDPGQGVLGTEAFF
CDR3nt: TGCTGTGCTAGAGATCCAGGACAGGGAGTTCTGGGCACTGAAGCTTTCTTT

j_gene: TRBJ2-1
abundance: many
v_gene: TRBV7-2
d_gene: TRBD2
CDR3aa: CASSTSGLRDYNEQFF
CDR3nt: TGTGCCAGCAGCACCTCGGGACTACGTGATTACAATGAGCAGTTCTTC

j_gene: TRBJ2-7
abundance: .
v_gene: TRBV7-9
d_gene: .
CDR3aa: CASSSGPNYEQYF
CDR3nt: TGTGCCAGCAGCTCGGGACCGAACTACGAGCAGTACTTC

j_gene: TRBJ2-7
abundance: many
v_gene: TRBV7-2
d_gene: .
CDR3aa: CASSEGRLGYANEQYF
CDR3nt: TGTGCCAGCAGCGAAGGCCGTCTGGGCTACGCTAACGAGCAGTACTTC

j_gene: TRBJ1-5
abundance: .
v_gene: TRBV6-2/TRBV6-3
d_gene: .
CDR3aa: CASSSGLNQPQHF
CDR3nt: TGTGCCAGCAGCTCGGGACTCAATCAGCCCCAGCATTTT

j_gene: TRBJ2-2
abundance: many
v_gene: TRBV12-5
d_gene: .
CDR3aa: CASGTPPALGELFF
CDR3nt: TGTGCTAGTGGTACCCCCCCAGCGCTCGGGGAGCTGTTTTTT